This TCR beta chain was captured in a study of T cell responses to AZD1222 COVID-19 vaccine. Clones were read by immunoSEQ multiplex PCR, and TCRdb kept only the in-frame ones, dropping some. The sample has 120,000 or so clones, approximately 91% seen once; the top ten hold approximately 28%. From germline, CDR1 is SGHTA and CDR2 FQGNSA. Trimming at V came to 4 bases and at J to 7 bases, leaving 14 bases not matched to a gene. The CDR3 covers 17 residues. As for this clone: Its antigen remains unknown.

General study findings and limits: Baseline seropositives among AZD1222 recipients totaled only 5 to 7. Donors skewed white British and female; clonal diversity was possibly underestimated.

This specimen consisted of peripheral blood, obtained on day 0 of AZD1222 vaccination. This TCR came from an adult in good health. The V gene is TRBV7-2, the J gene TRBJ2-1; TRBD2 matches 9 bases. Written as DNA, the CDR3 is TGTGCCAGCAGCTCCACTTCCACCGGGACTAGCAAGAATGAGCAGTTCTTC. It yields the protein CASSSTSTGTSKNEQFF.